The source of this T cell receptor beta chain is a study of shared clonotypes between healthy human individuals (TCRdb year 2020). General notes on the study: A few men and two women, aged 18 to 49 years, made up the cohort. For each donor, CD4 naive and CD4 memory were each run on three plates, CD8 naive on two plates, and CD8 memory on one plate. To estimate repertoire size and how much clonotype sharing occurs between individuals, the study deeply sequenced the blood TCR repertoires of several healthy adults. To increase sequencing depth and limit assay-specific biases, different laboratories used diverse techniques to prepare libraries and sequence TCR repertoires. Between about 0.85 and 9.5 billion PBMCs per donor were obtained by leukapheresis.

Paper-wide results and their limitations: Sharing across a handful of donors was observed for 4.5% to 6.5% of naive CD4, under 4% of naive CD8, 2% to 2.5% of memory CD4, and approximately 0.41% of memory CD8 clonotypes. The small number of donors limited the genetic and exposure-history diversity represented. Pairwise subsampling led to the expectation that sequencing depth would affect the degree of clonotype sharing among donors. Even with the large sequencing depth, rarefaction of the sorted-subset datasets indicated that sequencing was incomplete. Higher generation probabilities were observed for clonotypes shared by all four sorted-subset donors than for non-shared clonotypes. Sampling was restricted to blood, and TCR repertoires in tissues likely differ from the TCR repertoires found in blood. Estimated clonotype richness was generally larger for naive than for memory subsets.

Using the deep immunoSEQ assay, TCR CDR3 regions were amplified from genomic DNA by multiplex PCR. Extracted genomic DNA from each cell subset was spread evenly across all wells of several immunoSEQ 96-well plates, with each plate serving as a replicate. For sorted subsets, each replicate PCR was loaded with approximately 0.2 ug genomic DNA, equivalent to approximately 27,000 T cell genomes. Purified libraries were quantified with a Qubit 3.0 fluorometer, sized on a Bioanalyzer 2100, and re-quantified with the KAPA Library Quantification kit. Each immunoSEQ 96-well plate was sequenced on its own single-read 150-cycle Illumina NextSeq 550 flow cell. The paper's processing steps were these. Because only junctional sequences without quality scores were contained in the immunoSEQ output, filtering matching that applied to full-length reads could not be performed. To assign V/J genes and CDR3, sequences were annotated using PyIR, a Python wrapper for IgBLAST v1.9, with IMGT germline references. Reads were removed for weak V/J assignments (E-value above 1e-6), missing CDR3, stop codons, out-of-frame junctions, or ambiguous translated residues. V3J clonotypes were defined by identical inferred V gene, J gene, and CDR3 amino acid sequence. Percentage overlap between repertoires was computed as shared unique clonotypes divided by the size of the smaller repertoire. Three approaches were used to assess repertoire richness: RTK rarefaction, the Chao1 estimator, and Recon v2.1 estimates of unobserved clonotypes. Generation probabilities were computed with OLGA for all TCRbeta clonotypes obtained by the gDNA method from several donors. As stored in TCRdb, this immuneACCESS dataset retains in-frame rearrangements with V and J assigned. A fraction of the clones does not appear; measured against another copy, unresolved V genes explain less than half of the discrepancy, and the remainder lacks a known reason. Clone size and the V and J calls come from that table; the DNA yielded D and trimming. This sample lists 900,000 to 1,200,000 clones; approximately 80% were detected once. Of the sample, 0.61% is held by the ten largest clones.

Donors were healthy HIV-negative adults with no recently reported acute infections or vaccinations. Every donor was a Caucasian adult residing in Nashville, Tennessee, USA. CD4+ T cells were enriched by magnetic negative selection; naive cells were then positively selected on CD45RA, and the negative fraction formed the memory subset. Blood was collected by leukapheresis, and PBMCs were isolated by Ficoll-Histopaque density gradient centrifugation and then cryopreserved in liquid nitrogen vapor phase. Purity and quantity of every magnetically sorted T cell population were checked by analytical flow cytometry. Genomic DNA was isolated from each sorted fraction and quantified by UV absorbance on a Nanodrop 2000c. In the case of this clone: Its cognate antigen has yet to be identified. Base qualities are not recorded, but no much larger clone differs from it by a single base.

Spanning cysteine to phenylalanine, the CDR3 consists of 16 amino acids. Only the CDR3 DNA stays, 48 bases, in frame from base 1. The germline V end is reduced by 0 bases and the J end by 6 bases; junction bases left unmatched: 7. Per the germline V gene (reference sequence), LNHNV is the CDR1 and YYDKDF is the CDR2. The sequencing input was memory CD4+ T cells from PBMCs. In light of the paper, this sample's cell subset or site label describes: CD45RA-negative fraction. The TCR originated in a man between 18 and 35 years old in good health. Some clones in this sample may be carry-over from other donors' samples. The sequence joins TRBV15 to TRBJ2-3; 9 central bases correspond to TRBD2. CDR3 sequence: CATSREIAGASDTQYF. In nucleotide form, the sequence is TGTGCCACCAGCAGAGAAATAGCGGGAGCCTCTGATACGCAGTATTTT.